These T cell receptor beta chains were read from a single sample in a study of T cells in localized non-small cell lung cancer. Sequencing was performed with immunoSEQ multiplex PCR; in TCRdb, only in-frame clones are kept and a portion is missing. The table records 75,000 to 95,000 clones, approximately 88% of them present only once. This specimen was peripheral blood, taken before any cancer treatment. The source of these receptors is a man aged 35-69 years with stage I squamous cell lung carcinoma. The CDR3 runs from the conserved cysteine through the conserved F or W. D genes are given only for firm matches. Rows give clone size only sometimes, using once, few, many, or a class for an expanded clone.

J gene	D gene	clone size	V gene	CDR3 protein	CDR3 DNA
TRBJ1-6	.	.	TRBV27	CASTSSYNSPLHF	TGTGCCAGCACCAGTTCCTATAATTCACCCCTCCACTTT
TRBJ1-6	.	.	TRBV10-1	CASSEVYPSTGSPLHF	TGCGCCAGCAGTGAAGTCTATCCCTCAACGGGTTCACCCCTCCACTTT
TRBJ2-3	.	.	TRBV25-1	CASVLQDTQYF	TGTGCCAGTGTCTTACAGGATACGCAGTATTTT
TRBJ2-1	.	.	TRBV7-3	CASSLTGRQTYNEQFF	TGTGCCAGCAGCTTAACGGGCAGGCAGACCTACAATGAGCAGTTCTTC
TRBJ2-5	.	.	TRBV10-3	CAISGRGGAAPETQYF	TGTGCCATCAGTGGTCGTGGCGGGGCGGCCCCAGAGACCCAGTACTTC
TRBJ2-1	TRBD2	.	TRBV9	CASSALGGTIGNEQFF	TGTGCCAGCAGCGCGCTCGGCGGGACTATCGGCAATGAGCAGTTCTTC
TRBJ1-1	.	.	TRBV18	CASSQPSLGINTEAFF	TGTGCCAGCTCACAACCTTCATTAGGGATCAACACTGAAGCTTTCTTT
TRBJ1-2	TRBD1	.	TRBV10-3	CAISQTGRYGYTF	TGTGCCATCAGTCAGACAGGGCGGTATGGCTACACCTTC
TRBJ2-2	.	.	TRBV5-1	CASSLGALITGELFF	TGCGCCAGCAGCTTGGGGGCACTCATCACCGGGGAGCTGTTTTTT
TRBJ2-1	TRBD2	.	TRBV5-1	CASSLGTSSYNEQFF	TGCGCCAGCAGCCTCGGGACTAGCTCCTACAATGAGCAGTTCTTC
TRBJ2-3	.	.	TRBV15	CATSRQEGVTDTQYF	TGTGCCACCAGTCGACAGGAAGGTGTGACAGATACGCAGTATTTT
TRBJ1-1	.	.	TRBV5-1	CASSLRGSYTEAFF	TGCGCCAGCAGCTTGAGGGGCTCATACACTGAAGCTTTCTTT
TRBJ1-3	.	.	TRBV25-1	CASAKFGNTIYF	TGTGCCAGCGCCAAGTTTGGAAACACCATATATTTT
TRBJ1-2	.	.	TRBV6-1	CASSTQDSLAYGYTF	TGTGCCAGCAGTACGCAGGACAGTCTCGCCTATGGCTACACCTTC
TRBJ1-1	TRBD1	.	TRBV19	CASSMSRTGGTEAFF	TGTGCCAGTAGTATGAGTAGGACAGGGGGCACTGAAGCTTTCTTT
TRBJ1-3	TRBD1	once	TRBV18	CASSSTGGNSGNTIYF	TGTGCCAGCTCATCGACAGGGGGGAACTCTGGAAACACCATATATTTT
TRBJ1-1	.	.	TRBV28	CASSLVGRQGEAFF	TGTGCCAGCAGTTTAGTTGGTCGGCAGGGTGAAGCTTTCTTT